The 29 T cell receptor beta chains below come from one sample, sequenced in a study of long-term antiretroviral therapy in people with HIV. At survey level, the immunoSEQ assay was run in its v3.0 version. Sequenced by immunoSEQ multiplex PCR; TCRdb stores in-frame clones only, minus some. The data show 25,000 to 35,000 clones, approximately 96% seen once. The source was unsorted PBMCs, collected approximately 6.8 years after starting antiretroviral therapy. The receptors stem from a man aged 30 to 39 with HIV.

V and J are TRBV13 and TRBJ2-5; 8 bases are a match to TRBD2. V was pared by 2 bases and J by 0 bases, with 2 bases of the junction left unmatched. The V gene's germline CDR1 is PRHDT and CDR2 FYEKMQ (reference sequence). The CDR3 loop spans 15 amino acids. Here the CDR3 DNA reads TGTGCCAGCAGCTTACTCGGGGGGGACCAAGAGACCCAGTACTTC. It translates to CASSLLGGDQETQYF.

This chain links TRBV7-2 with TRBJ1-3, with 10 nucleotides matching TRBD1. CDR1 and CDR2 (germline): SGHTA, FQGNSA. J was trimmed by 4 bases and V by 5 bases; bases with no gene match: 5. This CDR3 is built from 15 residues. Here the CDR3 DNA reads TGTGCCAGCAGCCCGACAGGGGGCGCGGGAAACACCATATATTTT. Residues: CASSPTGGAGNTIYF.

In its sample, this clone was seen once. V is TRBV15 and J is TRBJ2-3; TRBD1 might be the D (6 bases). With 2 bases removed from V and 0 bases from J, the gap between germline ends came to 9 bases. The CDR3 consists of 15 residues. Germline loops: CDR1 LNHNV, CDR2 YYDKDF (reference sequence). The CDR3 DNA is TGTGCCACCAGCAGAAGGACAGCTAGCACAGATACGCAGTATTTT. Its protein product is CATSRRTASTDTQYF.

The V and J genes are TRBV7-9 and TRBJ1-6, with D hard to call. From germline, CDR1 is SEHNR and CDR2 FQNEAQ (reference sequence). V lost 3 bases and J lost 7, with 10 bases in between. This CDR3 contains 14 residues. The CDR3 DNA follows: TGTGCCAGCAGCTTCCGGGGTACGAATTCACCCCTCCACTTT. Translated, it gives CASSFRGTNSPLHF.

The chain recombines TRBV27 with TRBJ2-3, with 7 bases that match TRBD2. CDR3 length equals 15 residues. V lost 3 bases and J lost 8; bases outside the gene matches: 11. The germline gives CDR1 MNHEY, CDR2 SMNVEV (reference sequence). As DNA, the CDR3 is TGTGCCAGCAGTTTTCTCGCGGGAGAGCTTCGTACGCAGTATTTT. Protein: CASSFLAGELRTQYF.

This sequence joins TRBV25-1 and TRBJ1-3; D remains unclear. Germline CDR1 is MGHDK and CDR2 is SYGVNS. The length of the CDR3 is 14 residues. V gave up 6 bases and J gave up 3 bases, with 12 bases separating them. The CDR3 DNA reads as TGTGCCAGCAGGAACGGCGGGGTTGGAAACACCATATATTTT. It specifies CASRNGGVGNTIYF.

The chain carries TRBV19 and TRBJ2-7; 9 positions agree with TRBD1. Germline V gene sequence: CDR1 LNHDA, CDR2 SQIVND (reference sequence). This CDR3 spans 13 amino acids. V lost 6 bases, J lost 5 bases, and 5 bases stayed unmatched. The CDR3 here is CASRPGQGHEQYF. In DNA, the CDR3 is TGTGCCAGTAGACCGGGACAGGGACACGAGCAGTACTTC. Based on the CDR3 plus reference TRBV19 and TRBJ2-7, the full variable domain is DGGITQSPKYLFRKEGQNVTLSCEQNLNHDAMYWYRQDPGQGLRLIYYSQIVNDFQKGDIAEGYSVSREKKESFPLTVTSAQKNPTAFYLCASRPGQGHEQYFGPGTRLTVT.

The rearrangement uses TRBV9 and TRBJ2-3; tentatively, D is TRBD2 (5 bases). Trimming pared 0 bases from V and 1 base from J, leaving 12 bases between. Germline values: CDR1 SGDLS, CDR2 YYNGEE. The CDR3 loop spans 16 amino acids. The chain's CDR3 is CASSVGTPVRTDTQYF. DNA for the CDR3: TGTGCCAGCAGCGTAGGGACTCCCGTCCGCACAGATACGCAGTATTTT.

The V call is TRBV12-5, the J call TRBJ2-2; perhaps TRBD2 as D (6 bases). The V gene's germline CDR1 is LGHNT and CDR2 FRNRAP. The length of the CDR3 is 17 residues. V lost 0 bases to trimming and J lost 6 bases, with 17 bases between them. CDR3 sequence reads: CASGLVHDSGGAGELFF. The DNA for the CDR3 is TGTGCTAGTGGTTTGGTACACGACTCCGGGGGAGCCGGGGAGCTGTTTTTT.

The chain uses TRBV19 and TRBJ1-1; D remains ambiguous. This CDR3 contains 13 residues. Germline CDR1 is LNHDA and CDR2 is SQIVND (reference sequence). Deletions cut 7 bases from V and 0 bases from J, with 9 bases between. CDR3 sequence: CASTGGMNTEAFF. CDR3 sequence (DNA): TGTGCCAGTACCGGAGGTATGAACACTGAAGCTTTCTTT.

The chain is built from TRBV6-1 and TRBJ2-7; no clear D gene. The CDR3 has 13 amino acids. V was clipped by 0 bases and J by 2 bases, with 5 bases between them. From germline, CDR1 is MNHNS and CDR2 SASEGT. The chain's CDR3 is CASSEARTYEQYF. In nucleotides, the CDR3 is TGTGCCAGCAGTGAAGCGCGCACCTACGAGCAGTACTTC.

The V gene is TRBV2, the J gene TRBJ2-7, with D unresolved. From germline, CDR1 is SNHLY and CDR2 FYNNEI. Trimming took 8 bases from V and 4 from J, leaving 9 bases between them. The CDR3 totals 11 residues. CDR3 loop: CASRLSYEQYF. The CDR3 nucleotides read TGTGCCAGCCGCCTGTCATACGAGCAGTACTTC.

This clone was seen a single time. V usage is TRBV12-5 and J usage is TRBJ2-5, with 8 positions matching TRBD1. TRBJ2-7 explains the end of the DNA better; the J call may be wrong. Germline V gives CDR1 LGHNT, CDR2 FRNRAP. The CDR3 sequence is 14 residues long. CDR3 bases: TGTGCTAGTGGTTCCGGGACAGGAGGACGCGAGCAGTACTTC. This gives the protein CASGSGTGGREQYF.

V usage is TRBV7-9 and J usage is TRBJ2-1; D not resolved. Germline values: CDR1 SEHNR, CDR2 FQNEAQ (reference sequence). The CDR3 has 13 residues. The germline V and J ends were trimmed by 5 bases and 6 bases, with 11 bases remaining between them. The DNA of the CDR3 is TGTGCCAGCAGCCCCTTTCACACCAATGAGCAGTTCTTC. Translating it yields CASSPFHTNEQFF.

The chain is built from TRBV11-2 and TRBJ2-2; possibly TRBD2 for D (5 bases). In germline, CDR1 is SGHAT, CDR2 FQNNGV. V lost 1 base and J lost 1, with 13 bases in between. The CDR3 totals 17 residues. CDR3 residues: CASSLVGLLENTGELFF. The CDR3 DNA is TGTGCCAGCAGCTTAGTTGGACTTTTGGAGAACACCGGGGAGCTGTTTTTT.

This chain connects TRBV7-2 to TRBJ2-7; 9 positions match TRBD2. This CDR3 comprises 14 residues. The V and J ends lost 3 bases and 7 bases, in that order; junction bases with no gene match: 7. Germline CDR1 is SGHTA and CDR2 is FQGNSA. The CDR3 region has the DNA TGTGCCAGCAGCTTCGGCGGGAGGGCCCAGGAGCAGTACTTC. Encoded protein: CASSFGGRAQEQYF.

This chain joins TRBV7-2 and TRBJ1-1; 8 positions agree with TRBD1. The CDR3 contains 16 residues. Trimming took 5 bases from V and 5 from J; bases not matched to a gene: 13. Germline CDR1 is SGHTA and CDR2 is FQGNSA. The CDR3 sequence is CASSVTTGGAYTEAFF. The CDR3 DNA reads TGTGCCAGCAGCGTTACTACAGGGGGAGCCTATACTGAAGCTTTCTTT. Supplemented by reference TRBV7-2 and TRBJ1-1, the full variable domain reads GAGVSQSPSNKVTEKGKDVELRCDPISGHTALYWYRQSLGQGLEFLIYFQGNSAPDKSGLPSDRFSAERTGGSVSTLTIQRTQQEDSAVYLCASSVTTGGAYTEAFFGQGTRLTVV.

This clone was counted once. The chain recombines TRBV4-1 with TRBJ2-1; 8 positions agree with TRBD2. This CDR3 region has 15 residues. V shed 3 bases, J shed 9 bases, and the junction held 10 bases outside the gene matches. Germline values: CDR1 MGHRA, CDR2 YSYEKL. The CDR3 DNA reads TGCGCCAGCAGCCAGACGGGAGGGCAGGGGTTTGAGCAGTTCTTC. This translates into CASSQTGGQGFEQFF.

This rearrangement joins TRBV4-3 to TRBJ2-1, with 10 bases lining up with TRBD1. Germline assignment: CDR1 LGHNA and CDR2 YSLEER. Trimming took 2 bases from V and 5 from J; bases not matched to a gene: 12. This CDR3 is 18 amino acids long. The CDR3 nucleotides read TGCGCCAGCAGCCAAATTCCCCCCGGGACAGGGGCCCACAATGAGCAGTTCTTC. Translating gives CASSQIPPGTGAHNEQFF.

This clone occurred once. This chain connects TRBV4-2 to TRBJ1-6, with no clear D. The CDR3 extends over 16 amino acids. V was trimmed by 0 bases and J by 2 bases, leaving 8 bases between them. The germline V gene has CDR1 LGHNA and CDR2 YNFKEQ. CDR3 nucleotide sequence: TGTGCCAGCAGCCAAGAGGGCCGACCCTATAATTCACCCCTCCACTTT. Amino acids: CASSQEGRPYNSPLHF.

This chain connects TRBV15 to TRBJ2-5; either TRBD1 or TRBD2 may supply D (5 bases each). V was pared by 5 bases and J by 3 bases, with 16 bases between. The CDR3 covers 15 residues. Germline V gene lookup returns CDR1 LNHNV and CDR2 YYDKDF (reference sequence). CDR3 in amino acids: CATSPRDGWEETQYF. Here the CDR3 DNA reads TGTGCCACCAGCCCTCGGGACGGGTGGGAAGAGACCCAGTACTTC.

V and J are TRBV11-2 and TRBJ2-3; D remains ambiguous. V dropped 1 base and J dropped 8 bases, with 4 bases sitting between them. Germline lookup yields CDR1 SGHAT and CDR2 FQNNGV. This CDR3 has 11 residues. The CDR3: CASSLVGTQYF. In nucleotides, the CDR3 is TGTGCCAGCAGCTTAGTTGGTACGCAGTATTTT.

The V and J genes are TRBV6-1 and TRBJ2-2; no definite D call. Germline CDR1 reads MNHNS; CDR2 reads SASEGT. The germline V and J ends were trimmed by 6 bases and 2 bases, with 7 bases remaining between them. The CDR3 contains 13 residues. CDR3 protein: CASRPLNTGELFF. In DNA form, the CDR3 reads TGTGCCAGCAGGCCCCTTAACACCGGGGAGCTGTTTTTT.

This chain uses TRBV7-8 with TRBJ1-2, with D uncertain. Trimming took 2 bases from V and 6 from J, leaving 7 bases between them. Germline V lookup: CDR1 SGHVS, CDR2 FQNEAQ. The CDR3 is 12 amino acids. The CDR3 bases are TGTGCCAGCAGCTTACGAGGGCATGGCTACACCTTC. Its translation is CASSLRGHGYTF. Supplemented by reference TRBV7-8 and TRBJ1-2, the full variable domain reads GAGVSQSPRYKVAKRGQDVALRCDPISGHVSLFWYQQALGQGPEFLTYFQNEAQLDKSGLPSDRFFAERPEGSVSTLKIQRTQQEDSAVYLCASSLRGHGYTFGSGTRLTVV.

The rearrangement links TRBV4-2 to TRBJ1-3, with 7 bases lining up with TRBD1. This CDR3 spans 15 amino acids. Germline assignment: CDR1 LGHNA and CDR2 YNFKEQ. Trimming at V came to 3 bases and at J to 4 bases, leaving 6 bases not matched to a gene. The CDR3 bases are TGTGCCAGCAGCCATGAACAGGGGCGGGGAAACACCATATATTTT. This encodes CASSHEQGRGNTIYF.

This clone occurred once. The J gene is TRBJ2-3, the V gene TRBV10-3; D unresolved. Trimming pared 3 bases from V and 0 bases from J, leaving 4 bases between. The germline CDR1 and CDR2 sequences are ENHRY and SYGVKD. The CDR3 sequence is 13 residues long. CDR3 bases: TGTGCCATCAGTGATGTCAGCACAGATACGCAGTATTTT. Its translation is CAISDVSTDTQYF.

The chain combines TRBV5-1 with TRBJ2-7; D perhaps matches TRBD1 (5 bases). CDR1 SGHRS and CDR2 YFSETQ come from the germline V gene. This CDR3 is 14 amino acids long. The V end was cut by 5 bases, the J end by 5 bases, with 17 bases between. As DNA, the CDR3 is TGCGCCAGCAGTCGCGACTCCAGGGTCAACGAGCAGTACTTC. As protein: CASSRDSRVNEQYF.

The chain is built from TRBV14 and TRBJ2-7, with a weak D call TRBD1 (6 bases). Germline CDR1 and CDR2: SGHDN and FVKESK. This CDR3 spans 15 amino acids. V was trimmed by 1 base and J by 1 base, leaving 11 bases between them. The CDR3 sequence: CASSQAGAGSYEQYF. The CDR3 nucleotides read TGTGCCAGCAGCCAAGCAGGGGCGGGTTCCTACGAGCAGTACTTC.

This chain links TRBV2 with TRBJ2-3; tentatively, D is TRBD2 (6 bases). Trimming stripped 8 bases from V and 2 bases from J, with 17 bases between. This CDR3 spans 15 amino acids. Per germline, CDR1 SNHLY and CDR2 FYNNEI. The CDR3 coding sequence is TGTGCCAGCCTTCACCGCGGGGACGTCACAGATACGCAGTATTTT. Its protein product is CASLHRGDVTDTQYF.